This is a list of T cell receptor beta chains from one sample in a study of OX40 agonist ivuxolimab in advanced cancers. Assay: immunoSEQ multiplex PCR; the TCRdb copy retains only in-frame clones and omits some. The sample yields 48,000 or so clones, roughly three quarters seen once. The sample consisted of CD4+ or CD8+ T cells sorted from blood, taken in a trial of the OX40 agonist ivuxolimab. The receptors here all came from an adult with an advanced solid tumor such as melanoma, head and neck, liver or kidney cancer. Both conserved end residues are part of each CDR3. The order of the fields is D gene, J gene, V gene, clone size, CDR3 protein, CDR3 DNA. The D gene is left open where the match is weak. The size field is filled for only some rows; it gives once, few, many or a size class.

d_gene: -; j_gene: TRBJ2-7; v_gene: TRBV21-1; abundance: few; CDR3aa: CASSPARGPYEQYF; CDR3nt: TGTGCCAGCAGCCCAGCTAGGGGGCCCTACGAGCAGTACTTC
d_gene: -; j_gene: TRBJ2-1; v_gene: TRBV7-9; abundance: few; CDR3aa: CASSSGLYNEQFF; CDR3nt: TGTGCCAGCAGCTCGGGACTTTACAATGAGCAGTTCTTC
d_gene: TRBD2; j_gene: TRBJ2-1; v_gene: TRBV19; abundance: -; CDR3aa: CASSTGLAGGRYNEQFF; CDR3nt: TGTGCCAGTAGTACCGGACTAGCGGGAGGGCGCTACAATGAGCAGTTCTTC
d_gene: TRBD2; j_gene: TRBJ2-5; v_gene: TRBV2; abundance: -; CDR3aa: CASSERTSMETQYF; CDR3nt: TGTGCCAGCAGTGAAAGGACTAGTATGGAGACCCAGTACTTC
d_gene: -; j_gene: TRBJ2-5; v_gene: TRBV28; abundance: medium-sized; CDR3aa: CASSPGFQETQYF; CDR3nt: TGTGCCAGCAGTCCCGGATTCCAAGAGACCCAGTACTTC
d_gene: -; j_gene: TRBJ2-1; v_gene: TRBV5-6; abundance: few; CDR3aa: CASSLDSGMSSYNEQFF; CDR3nt: TGTGCCAGCAGCTTGGATAGCGGTATGAGCTCCTACAATGAGCAGTTCTTC
d_gene: -; j_gene: TRBJ2-2; v_gene: TRBV10-2; abundance: -; CDR3aa: CASSYQARGELFF; CDR3nt: TGCGCCAGCAGTTATCAGGCCCGCGGGGAGCTGTTTTTT
d_gene: TRBD1; j_gene: TRBJ1-6; v_gene: TRBV7-9; abundance: -; CDR3aa: CASRETGANSPLHF; CDR3nt: TGTGCCAGCAGGGAGACAGGGGCGAATTCACCCCTCCACTTT
d_gene: TRBD1; j_gene: TRBJ1-4; v_gene: TRBV27; abundance: -; CDR3aa: CASTSLGQSNEKLFF; CDR3nt: TGTGCCAGCACCTCCCTGGGACAGAGTAATGAAAAACTGTTTTTT
d_gene: -; j_gene: TRBJ2-7; v_gene: TRBV2; abundance: -; CDR3aa: CASDRTYEQYF; CDR3nt: TGTGCCAGCGACCGAACCTACGAGCAGTACTTC
d_gene: TRBD2; j_gene: TRBJ2-7; v_gene: TRBV5-1; abundance: once; CDR3aa: CASSLGGTRFYEQYF; CDR3nt: TGCGCCAGCAGCTTAGGCGGGACTAGGTTCTACGAGCAGTACTTC
d_gene: TRBD2; j_gene: TRBJ2-1; v_gene: TRBV19; abundance: -; CDR3aa: CASSIMGLAAYNEQFF; CDR3nt: TGTGCCAGTAGTATAATGGGACTAGCGGCCTACAATGAGCAGTTCTTC
d_gene: -; j_gene: TRBJ2-1; v_gene: TRBV30; abundance: once; CDR3aa: CAWSAIGRLTYNEQFF; CDR3nt: TGTGCCTGGAGTGCGATCGGGAGACTAACATACAATGAGCAGTTCTTC
d_gene: TRBD1; j_gene: TRBJ2-4; v_gene: TRBV4-1; abundance: -; CDR3aa: CASRHTGDRENIQYF; CDR3nt: TGCGCCAGCAGACACACGGGGGACAGGGAAAACATTCAGTACTTC
d_gene: -; j_gene: TRBJ2-1; v_gene: TRBV19; abundance: -; CDR3aa: CASSIVGNTYNEQFF; CDR3nt: TGTGCCAGTAGTATAGTGGGGAATACCTACAATGAGCAGTTCTTC
d_gene: TRBD1; j_gene: TRBJ1-2; v_gene: TRBV5-1; abundance: -; CDR3aa: CASSLNPGQGAGKTNYGYTF; CDR3nt: TGCGCCAGCAGCTTAAATCCGGGACAGGGGGCTGGTAAGACTAACTATGGCTACACCTTC
d_gene: -; j_gene: TRBJ2-2; v_gene: TRBV5-1; abundance: -; CDR3aa: CASSFRGSNTGELFF; CDR3nt: TGCGCCAGCAGCTTTAGGGGGTCGAACACCGGGGAGCTGTTTTTT
d_gene: TRBD1; j_gene: TRBJ1-2; v_gene: TRBV11-2; abundance: -; CDR3aa: CASSLSGQARYGYTF; CDR3nt: TGTGCCAGCAGCTTATCGGGACAGGCGAGATATGGCTACACCTTC
d_gene: -; j_gene: TRBJ2-6; v_gene: TRBV5-1; abundance: -; CDR3aa: CASSLDGVGLSGSGANVLTF; CDR3nt: TGCGCCAGCAGCTTGGATGGTGTCGGCTTATCAGGGTCTGGGGCCAACGTCCTGACTTTC
d_gene: -; j_gene: TRBJ1-5; v_gene: TRBV19; abundance: -; CDR3aa: CASSMQGREPQHF; CDR3nt: TGTGCCAGTAGTATGCAGGGTAGAGAACCCCAGCATTTT
d_gene: -; j_gene: TRBJ2-7; v_gene: TRBV7-2; abundance: -; CDR3aa: CASSLVGAASYEQYF; CDR3nt: TGTGCCAGCAGCTTAGTAGGGGCAGCATCCTACGAGCAGTACTTC
d_gene: TRBD2; j_gene: TRBJ2-4; v_gene: TRBV12-5; abundance: -; CDR3aa: CASGATLAGGISAKNIQYF; CDR3nt: TGTGCTAGCGGGGCCACACTAGCGGGAGGGATTTCGGCCAAAAACATTCAGTACTTC
d_gene: TRBD2; j_gene: TRBJ2-1; v_gene: TRBV7-2; abundance: -; CDR3aa: CASSYGLAVYNEQFF; CDR3nt: TGTGCCAGCAGCTATGGACTAGCAGTCTACAATGAGCAGTTCTTC
d_gene: TRBD1; j_gene: TRBJ1-5; v_gene: TRBV19; abundance: -; CDR3aa: CASSIMVGGGQPQHF; CDR3nt: TGTGCCAGTAGTATAATGGTAGGGGGCGGTCAGCCCCAGCATTTT
d_gene: -; j_gene: TRBJ2-7; v_gene: TRBV6-5; abundance: once; CDR3aa: CASSVYEQYF; CDR3nt: TGTGCCAGCAGTGTCTACGAGCAGTACTTC
d_gene: TRBD1; j_gene: TRBJ1-1; v_gene: TRBV19; abundance: -; CDR3aa: CASRRGLTEAFF; CDR3nt: TGTGCCAGCCGCAGGGGGCTCACTGAAGCTTTCTTT
d_gene: TRBD2; j_gene: TRBJ2-7; v_gene: TRBV4-1; abundance: -; CDR3aa: CASSQVGASGNHEQYF; CDR3nt: TGCGCCAGCAGCCAAGTTGGGGCTAGCGGGAACCACGAGCAGTACTTC
d_gene: TRBD2; j_gene: TRBJ2-5; v_gene: TRBV9; abundance: -; CDR3aa: CASSGGGETQYF; CDR3nt: TGTGCCAGCAGCGGCGGGGGGGAGACCCAGTACTTC
d_gene: -; j_gene: TRBJ2-1; v_gene: TRBV11-2; abundance: -; CDR3aa: CASSWGYRDNEQFF; CDR3nt: TGTGCCAGCAGCTGGGGGTACCGAGACAATGAGCAGTTCTTC
d_gene: TRBD2; j_gene: TRBJ2-1; v_gene: TRBV5-1; abundance: -; CDR3aa: CASRVGTSVNNEQFF; CDR3nt: TGCGCCAGCAGAGTCGGGACTAGCGTTAACAATGAGCAGTTCTTC
d_gene: -; j_gene: TRBJ2-5; v_gene: TRBV29-1; abundance: -; CDR3aa: CSVRDYQETQYF; CDR3nt: TGCAGCGTCCGGGACTACCAAGAGACCCAGTACTTC
d_gene: -; j_gene: TRBJ2-3; v_gene: TRBV19; abundance: few; CDR3aa: CASRENRDFSTDTQYF; CDR3nt: TGTGCCAGTAGGGAGAACAGGGATTTTAGCACAGATACGCAGTATTTT
d_gene: -; j_gene: TRBJ1-5; v_gene: TRBV7-8; abundance: -; CDR3aa: CASSLRGTISPQHF; CDR3nt: TGTGCCAGCAGCTTAAGGGGGACGATCAGCCCCCAGCATTTT
d_gene: -; j_gene: TRBJ2-6; v_gene: TRBV9; abundance: -; CDR3aa: CASTTRGVGANVLTF; CDR3nt: TGTGCCAGCACCACCAGGGGGGTTGGGGCCAACGTCCTGACTTTC
d_gene: TRBD1; j_gene: TRBJ1-5; v_gene: TRBV7-8; abundance: few; CDR3aa: CASSLGGEGAQPQHF; CDR3nt: TGTGCCAGCAGCTTAGGGGGGGAGGGGGCTCAGCCCCAGCATTTT
d_gene: -; j_gene: TRBJ1-1; v_gene: TRBV6-5; abundance: -; CDR3aa: CASSLSGTGNTEAFF; CDR3nt: TGTGCCAGCAGTCTCTCCGGGACGGGGAACACTGAAGCTTTCTTT
d_gene: TRBD1; j_gene: TRBJ1-2; v_gene: TRBV7-9; abundance: -; CDR3aa: CASSTGTVNYGYTF; CDR3nt: TGTGCCAGCAGCACCGGGACAGTAAACTATGGCTACACCTTC
d_gene: TRBD2; j_gene: TRBJ2-4; v_gene: TRBV7-9; abundance: -; CDR3aa: CASSSTLAGASIQYF; CDR3nt: TGTGCCAGCAGCTCAACTCTAGCGGGAGCGTCGATTCAGTACTTC
d_gene: -; j_gene: TRBJ2-7; v_gene: TRBV19; abundance: once; CDR3aa: CASSIGSDSYEQYF; CDR3nt: TGTGCCAGTAGTATAGGTTCGGACAGCTACGAGCAGTACTTC
d_gene: TRBD1; j_gene: TRBJ1-5; v_gene: TRBV6-1; abundance: -; CDR3aa: CASSGGPGQGPDQPQHF; CDR3nt: TGTGCCAGCAGTGGGGGACCGGGACAGGGTCCCGATCAGCCCCAGCATTTT
d_gene: -; j_gene: TRBJ2-5; v_gene: TRBV14; abundance: -; CDR3aa: CASSPRGWGQETQYF; CDR3nt: TGTGCCAGCAGCCCCCGAGGGTGGGGGCAAGAGACCCAGTACTTC